This TCR beta chain was identified in a study of T cell changes during pregnancy in multiple sclerosis (dated by TCRdb to the late 2010s). General notes on the study: The study examined how the T cell repertoire changed over the course of pregnancy in women with multiple sclerosis.

The germline V gene encodes CDR1 SGHNT and CDR2 YYREEE (reference sequence). Ends trimmed: V by 5 bases, J by 4 bases; bases unmatched to a gene: 4. The CDR3 has 13 amino acids, counting the end cysteine and phenylalanine. Of the read, only the CDR3 DNA is kept; its 39 bases are in frame from base 1. Notes on this clone: Its antigen target is currently unknown. There are no base qualities to consult, and no much larger clone falls within one base.

The receptor library was made with the immunoSEQ multiplex PCR assay. The table was pulled from immuneACCESS by TCRdb, which kept in-frame rearrangements only. Such tables lose some clones; where checked, under half of the loss comes from unresolved V genes, and the rest has no known cause. The sample includes about 46,000 clones, with roughly 93% observed a single time. 3.9% of the sample belongs to the ten largest clones. The sequence came from a female donor with multiple sclerosis, enrolled in a pregnancy study. The V and J genes are TRBV5-4 and TRBJ2-3; 7 central nucleotides agree with TRBD2. Source: CD8+ T cells from peripheral blood mononuclear cells, taken after pregnancy. In nucleotide form, the sequence is TGTGCCAGCAGTGCGGGGGAGGCAGATACGCAGTATTTT. It specifies CASSAGEADTQYF.